This TCR beta chain was retrieved from a study of T cell responses to AZD1222 COVID-19 vaccine. General observations from the study: Two AZD1222 administrations were followed by greater Spike-specific TCR breadth and depth. Repertoire sampling happened only post peak T cell response. White British donors predominated, females outnumbered males, and clonal diversity was possibly underestimated. Unmutated variant regions reportedly attract nearly half of all spike-specific TCRs.

To note about this clone: The target antigen is unknown.

Repertoires were generated with immunoSEQ multiplex PCR, while TCRdb's copy carries only in-frame clones and drops some. The sample records some 140,000 clones, roughly 87% being singletons. This CDR3 spans 12 amino acids. Germline-derived CDR1 and CDR2 are SEHNR and FQNEAQ (reference sequence). V shed 5 bases and J shed 2 bases, with 6 bases lying between them. This clonotype was obtained from an adult who received the AZD1222 COVID-19 vaccine. This material consisted of peripheral blood, taken 28 days after the second AZD1222 dose. J is TRBJ2-5 and V is TRBV7-9, with TRBD1 as a possible D gene (5 bases). CDR3 protein: CASSQGQETQYF. The CDR3 DNA follows: TGTGCCAGCAGCCAGGGACAAGAGACCCAGTACTTC. The whole variable domain, remainder taken from reference TRBV7-9 and TRBJ2-5, is DTGVSQNPRHKITKRGQNVTFRCDPISEHNRLYWYRQTLGQGPEFLTYFQNEAQLEKSRLLSDRFSAERPKGSFSTLEIQRTEQGDSAMYLCASSQGQETQYFGPGTRLLVL.